The entry below gives a single T cell receptor (beta chain) sequence along with its context. Under the authors' procedure: Quantification of nucleated cells was approximated via reference gene primer amplification. TCRdb's copy holds only in-frame clones and misses some; the assay was immunoSEQ multiplex PCR. D and trimming come from the DNA, and the V and J calls and clone size come from that table. Here the sample spans 250,000 to 400,000 clones, about 87% being singletons. The sample comes from a study of blood T cell repertoires in COVID-19. The length of the CDR3 is 12 residues. Trimming removed 1 base from V and 8 bases from J, with 8 bases in between. Per germline, CDR1 SEHNR and CDR2 FQNEAQ (reference sequence).

The sample was PBMCs or T cells enriched from blood (not recorded which). The TCR originated in a woman aged 25 to 39 who had recovered from COVID-19. The rearrangement links TRBV7-9 to TRBJ1-2; D ambiguous. The CDR3 DNA reads as TGTGCCAGCAGCTTAGTTCGGAGCGGCTACACCTTC. Residues: CASSLVRSGYTF.